The following is a TCR beta chain sequence with its context. Its specificity is unknown. The sample comes from a study of CXCR3-negative and CXCR3-positive naive CD8 T cells. Study overall: Every library held about 1.5 +/- 0.3 million TRB reads, and the total came to roughly 150 million.

Germline values: CDR1 SGHDN, CDR2 FVKESK. The CDR3 is 14 residues long. The study, taken as a whole, reports: Comparably high diversity was seen in both naive subsets, and much lower diversity in memory CD8+ cells. Naive cells with CXCR3 showed TRB CDR3s that were more hydrophobic than those in CXCR3-negative naive cells.

Sorts that each held 300,000 or so cells were run in triplicate for every CD8+ T cell subset. UMI-labeled 5' RACE yielded the TRB cDNA libraries. TCRdb reprocessed the 5' RACE reads and keeps a single row for each CDR3 protein, giving no DNA. This sample's clone table lists some 61,000 distinct CDR3 sequences. The sequenced sample consisted of naive CXCR3- CD8+ T cells from blood. Subset given: CD45RO-CCR7+CD27+CD95- naive CD8+ T cells lacking CXCR3 (TNR3-). This receptor was obtained from a human donor in good health. Some clones in this sample may be carry-over from other donors' samples. The genes are TRBV14 and TRBJ2-1. This CDR3 is CASSQDVISNEQFF.